What follows is one T cell receptor beta chain and its context. Its cognate antigen is unknown. Unique molecular identifiers were incorporated into the prepared TCRbeta library. MiXCR, applied by TCRdb to the PCR reads, yields one record per CDR3 protein. The repertoire holds some 130,000 distinct CDR3 sequences, with 9.7% as singletons. These data belong to a study of T-cell reconstitution after alpha-beta-depleted transplantation in children. Study-level results: Several hundred expanded graft clones reportedly were the source of alpha-beta T cells about two months after transplant. The study traced high day-60 TCRbeta diversity in some patients to surviving recipient T cells and thymic progenitors.

This sequence was found in a girl under three years old who had a stem cell transplant for combined immunodeficiency, so the T cells may come from the graft donor. The input for sequencing was PBMCs, mostly from graft donor cells, taken 180 days after TCRalphabeta/CD19-depleted stem cell transplant.

The CDR3 here is CSVAPSEYNEQFF. CDR3 coding DNA: TGCAGTGTAGCGCCTAGCGAATACAATGAGCAGTTCTTC. This chain uses TRBV20-1 with TRBJ2-1, with D maybe TRBD2 (6 bases). The CDR3 extends over 13 amino acids. Germline V lookup: CDR1 DFQATT, CDR2 SNEGSKA (reference sequence). V gave up 7 bases and J gave up 4 bases, with 14 bases separating them.